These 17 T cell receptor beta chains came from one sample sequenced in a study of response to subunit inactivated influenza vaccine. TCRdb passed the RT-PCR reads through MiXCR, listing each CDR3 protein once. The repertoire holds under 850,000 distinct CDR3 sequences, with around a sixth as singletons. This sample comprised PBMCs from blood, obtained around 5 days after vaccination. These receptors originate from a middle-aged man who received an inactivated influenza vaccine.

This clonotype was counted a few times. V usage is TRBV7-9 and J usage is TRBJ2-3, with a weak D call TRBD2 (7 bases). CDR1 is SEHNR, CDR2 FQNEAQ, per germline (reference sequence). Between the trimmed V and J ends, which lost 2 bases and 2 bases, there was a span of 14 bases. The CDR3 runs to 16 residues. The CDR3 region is CASSLSGTSNTDTQYF. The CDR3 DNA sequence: TGTGCCAGCAGCTTAAGCGGGACATCGAACACAGATACGCAGTATTTT. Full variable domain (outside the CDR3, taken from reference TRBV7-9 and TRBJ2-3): DTGVSQNPRHKITKRGQNVTFRCDPISEHNRLYWYRQTLGQGPEFLTYFQNEAQLEKSRLLSDRFSAERPKGSFSTLEIQRTEQGDSAMYLCASSLSGTSNTDTQYFGPGTRLTVL.

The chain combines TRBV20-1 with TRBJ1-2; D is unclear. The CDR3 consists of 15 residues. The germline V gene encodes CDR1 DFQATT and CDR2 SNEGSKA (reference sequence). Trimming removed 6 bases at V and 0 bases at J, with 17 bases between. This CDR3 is CSATDLTGANYGYTF. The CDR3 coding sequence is TGCAGTGCAACGGACCTAACGGGCGCTAACTATGGCTACACCTTC.

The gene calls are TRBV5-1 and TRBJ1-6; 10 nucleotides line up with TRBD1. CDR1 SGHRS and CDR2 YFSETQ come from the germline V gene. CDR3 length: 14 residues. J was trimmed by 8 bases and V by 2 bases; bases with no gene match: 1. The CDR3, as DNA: TGCGCCAGCAGCTTCGGACAGGGGGATTCACCCCTCCACTTT. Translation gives CASSFGQGDSPLHF.

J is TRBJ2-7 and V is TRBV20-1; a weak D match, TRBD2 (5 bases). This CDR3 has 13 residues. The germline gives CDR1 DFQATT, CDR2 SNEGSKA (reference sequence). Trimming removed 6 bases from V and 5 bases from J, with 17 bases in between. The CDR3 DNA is TGCAGTGCCGACTCGGGGAGTGGCAACGAGCAGTACTTC. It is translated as CSADSGSGNEQYF.

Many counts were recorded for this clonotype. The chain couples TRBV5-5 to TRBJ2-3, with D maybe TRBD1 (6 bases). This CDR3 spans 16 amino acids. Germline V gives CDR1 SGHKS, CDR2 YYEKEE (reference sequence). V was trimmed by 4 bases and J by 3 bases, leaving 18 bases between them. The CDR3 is CASSDILVQGTDTQYF. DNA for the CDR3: TGTGCCAGCAGCGACATATTGGTACAGGGTACAGATACGCAGTATTTT.

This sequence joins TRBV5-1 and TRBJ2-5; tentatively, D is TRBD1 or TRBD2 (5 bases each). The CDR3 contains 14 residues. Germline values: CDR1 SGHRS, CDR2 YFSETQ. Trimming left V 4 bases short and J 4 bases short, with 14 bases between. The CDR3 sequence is CASSGTPEGETQYF. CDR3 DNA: TGCGCCAGCAGCGGGACCCCTGAGGGAGAGACCCAGTACTTC.

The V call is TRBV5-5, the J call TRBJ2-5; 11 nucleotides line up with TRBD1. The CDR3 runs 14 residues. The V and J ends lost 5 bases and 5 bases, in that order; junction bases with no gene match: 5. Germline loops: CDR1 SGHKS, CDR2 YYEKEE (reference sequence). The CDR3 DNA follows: TGTGCCAGCAGTTCGGACAGGGGGCGGGAGACCCAGTACTTC. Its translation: CASSSDRGRETQYF.

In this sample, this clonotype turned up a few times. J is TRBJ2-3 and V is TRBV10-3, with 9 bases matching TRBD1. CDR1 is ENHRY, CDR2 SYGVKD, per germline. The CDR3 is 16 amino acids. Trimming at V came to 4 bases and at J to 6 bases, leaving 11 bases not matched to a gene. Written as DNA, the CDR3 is TGTGCCATCAGTGTGACAGGGGGTCTCGATAAGGATACGCAGTATTTT. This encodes CAISVTGGLDKDTQYF.

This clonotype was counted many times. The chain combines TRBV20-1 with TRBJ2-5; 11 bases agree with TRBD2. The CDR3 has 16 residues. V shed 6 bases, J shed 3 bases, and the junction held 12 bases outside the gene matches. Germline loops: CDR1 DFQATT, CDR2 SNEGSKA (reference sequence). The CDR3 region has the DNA TGCAGTGCGGCGCGTCATTTGGGACTAGCGGAAGAGACCCAGTACTTC. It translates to CSAARHLGLAEETQYF.

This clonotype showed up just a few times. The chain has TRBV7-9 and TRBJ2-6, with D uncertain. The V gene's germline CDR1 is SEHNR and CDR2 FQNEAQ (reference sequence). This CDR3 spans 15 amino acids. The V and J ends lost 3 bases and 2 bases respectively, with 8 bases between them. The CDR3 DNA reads TGTGCCAGCAGCTTCCATCTGACTGGGGCCAACGTCCTGACTTTC. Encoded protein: CASSFHLTGANVLTF.

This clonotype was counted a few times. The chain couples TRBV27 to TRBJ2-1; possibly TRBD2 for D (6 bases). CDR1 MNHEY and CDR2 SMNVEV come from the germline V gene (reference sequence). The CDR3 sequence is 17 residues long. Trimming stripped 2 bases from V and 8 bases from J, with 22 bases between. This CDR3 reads CASSLPPLGGKVDEQFF. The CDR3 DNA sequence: TGTGCCAGCAGTTTACCCCCCCTGGGCGGGAAAGTCGATGAGCAGTTCTTC.

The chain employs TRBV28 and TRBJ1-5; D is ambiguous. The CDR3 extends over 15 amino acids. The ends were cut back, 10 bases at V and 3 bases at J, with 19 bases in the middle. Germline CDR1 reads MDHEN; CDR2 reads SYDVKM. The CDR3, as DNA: TGTGCCATAGCACGGGGTGGCACCGTCAATCAGCCCCAGCATTTT. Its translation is CAIARGGTVNQPQHF.

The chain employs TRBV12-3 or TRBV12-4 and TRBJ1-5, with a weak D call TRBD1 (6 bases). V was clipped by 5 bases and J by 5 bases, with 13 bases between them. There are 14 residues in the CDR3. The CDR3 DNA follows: TGTGCCAGCAGTCCGATCGACAGGTATCAGCCCCAGCATTTT. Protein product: CASSPIDRYQPQHF.

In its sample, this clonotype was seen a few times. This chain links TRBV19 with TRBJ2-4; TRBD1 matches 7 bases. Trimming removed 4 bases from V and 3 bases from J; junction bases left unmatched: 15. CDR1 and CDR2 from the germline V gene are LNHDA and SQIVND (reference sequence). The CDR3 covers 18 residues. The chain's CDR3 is CASSRRRNEGAFKNIQYF. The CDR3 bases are TGTGCCAGTAGTAGACGGAGGAATGAGGGGGCTTTCAAAAACATTCAGTACTTC.

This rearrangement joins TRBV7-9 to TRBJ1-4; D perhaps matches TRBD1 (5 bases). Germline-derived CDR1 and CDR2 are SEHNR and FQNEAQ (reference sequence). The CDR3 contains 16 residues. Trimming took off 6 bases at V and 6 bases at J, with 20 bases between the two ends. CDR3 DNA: TGTGCCAGCAGAGCGAAGGGTGCAGGGAGAGATGAAAAACTGTTTTTT. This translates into CASRAKGAGRDEKLFF.

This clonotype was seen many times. The CDR3 loop is CASSTRQGETQYF. The DNA of the CDR3 is TGCGCCAGCAGCACACGACAGGGGGAGACCCAGTACTTC. This chain uses TRBV5-1 with TRBJ2-5, with 8 bases aligning to TRBD1. Germline CDR1 and CDR2: SGHRS and YFSETQ. This CDR3 is 13 amino acids long. V dropped 4 bases and J dropped 5; count of bases not matched to a gene: 4.

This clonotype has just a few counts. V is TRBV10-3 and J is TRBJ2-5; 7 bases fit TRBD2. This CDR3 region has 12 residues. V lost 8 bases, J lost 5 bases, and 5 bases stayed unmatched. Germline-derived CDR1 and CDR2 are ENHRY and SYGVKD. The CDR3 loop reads CAIGRAGETQYF. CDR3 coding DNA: TGTGCCATCGGGAGGGCTGGGGAGACCCAGTACTTC.